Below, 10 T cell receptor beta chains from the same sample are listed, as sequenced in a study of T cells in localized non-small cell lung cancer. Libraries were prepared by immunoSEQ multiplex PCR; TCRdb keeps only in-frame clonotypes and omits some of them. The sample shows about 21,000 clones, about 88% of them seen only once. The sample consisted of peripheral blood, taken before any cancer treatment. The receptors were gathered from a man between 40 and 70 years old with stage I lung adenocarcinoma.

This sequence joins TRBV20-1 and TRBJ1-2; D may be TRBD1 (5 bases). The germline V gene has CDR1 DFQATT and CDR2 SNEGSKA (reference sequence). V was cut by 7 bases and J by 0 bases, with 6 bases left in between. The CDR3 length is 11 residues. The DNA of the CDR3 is TGCAGTGTAGGGGCTAACTATGGCTACACCTTC. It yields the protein CSVGANYGYTF.

The CDR3 protein is CASTQNLGGGQPQHF. In nucleotides, the CDR3 is TGCGCCAGCACTCAAAACTTAGGGGGCGGTCAGCCCCAGCATTTT. The V gene is TRBV4-3, the J gene TRBJ1-5, with TRBD1 matching over 7 bases. Trimming took 7 bases from V and 6 from J; bases not matched to a gene: 12. Germline CDR1 LGHNA, CDR2 YSLEER. The CDR3 covers 15 residues.

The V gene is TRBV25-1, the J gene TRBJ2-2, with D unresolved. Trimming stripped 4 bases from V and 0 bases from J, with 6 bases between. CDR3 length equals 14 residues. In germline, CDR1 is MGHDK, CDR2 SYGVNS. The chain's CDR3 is CASSGTANTGELFF. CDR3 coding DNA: TGTGCCAGCAGTGGGACGGCGAACACCGGGGAGCTGTTTTTT.

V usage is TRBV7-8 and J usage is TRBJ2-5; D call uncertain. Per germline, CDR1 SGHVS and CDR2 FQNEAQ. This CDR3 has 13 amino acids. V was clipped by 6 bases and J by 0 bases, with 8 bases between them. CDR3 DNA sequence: TGTGCCAGCAGGTTGGGGAACCAAGAGACCCAGTACTTC. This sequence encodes CASRLGNQETQYF.

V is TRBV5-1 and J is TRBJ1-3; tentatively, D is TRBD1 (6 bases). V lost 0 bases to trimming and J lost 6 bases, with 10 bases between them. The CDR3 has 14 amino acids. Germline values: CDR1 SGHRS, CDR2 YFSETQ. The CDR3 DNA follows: TGCGCCAGCAGCTTGGCCACAGGGTTAAACACCATATATTTT. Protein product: CASSLATGLNTIYF. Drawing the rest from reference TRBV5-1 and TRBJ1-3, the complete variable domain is KAGVTQTPRYLIKTRGQQVTLSCSPISGHRSVSWYQQTPGQGLQFLFEYFSETQRNKGNFPGRFSGRQFSNSRSEMNVSTLELGDSALYLCASSLATGLNTIYFGEGSWLTVV.

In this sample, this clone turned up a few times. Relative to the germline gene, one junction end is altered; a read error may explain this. The chain's CDR3 is CAWSLRGTSEKLFF. For the CDR3, the DNA is TGTGCCTGGAGTCTTAGGGGGACTAGTGAAAAACTGTTTTTT. The rearrangement uses TRBV30 and TRBJ1-4, with D perhaps matching TRBD1 (6 bases). Looked up from germline, CDR1 is GTSNPN and CDR2 is SVGIG (reference sequence). The CDR3 has 14 amino acids. Supplemented by reference TRBV30 and TRBJ1-4, the full variable domain reads SQTIHQWPATLVQPVGSPLSLECTVEGTSNPNLYWYRQAAGRGLQLLFYSVGIGQISSEVPQNLSASRPQDRQFILSSKKLLLSDSGFYLCAWSLRGTSEKLFFGSGTQLSVL.

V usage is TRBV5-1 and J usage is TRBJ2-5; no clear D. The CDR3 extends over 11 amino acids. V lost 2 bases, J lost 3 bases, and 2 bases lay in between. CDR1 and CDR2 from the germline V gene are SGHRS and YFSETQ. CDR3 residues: CASSLEETQYF. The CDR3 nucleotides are TGCGCCAGCAGCTTAGAAGAGACCCAGTACTTC.

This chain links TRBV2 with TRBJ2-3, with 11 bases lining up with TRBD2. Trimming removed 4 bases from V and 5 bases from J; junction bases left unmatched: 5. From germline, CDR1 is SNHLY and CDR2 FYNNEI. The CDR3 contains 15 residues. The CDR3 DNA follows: TGTGCCAGCAGTGGGACTAGCGGGTGGGGAGATACGCAGTATTTT. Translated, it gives CASSGTSGWGDTQYF.

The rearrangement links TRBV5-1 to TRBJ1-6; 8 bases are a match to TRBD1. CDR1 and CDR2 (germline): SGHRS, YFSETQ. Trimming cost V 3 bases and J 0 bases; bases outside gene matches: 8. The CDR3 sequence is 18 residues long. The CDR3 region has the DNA TGCGCCAGCAGCTCGACAGGGGCCATACTCTCCTATAATTCACCCCTCCACTTT. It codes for CASSSTGAILSYNSPLHF.

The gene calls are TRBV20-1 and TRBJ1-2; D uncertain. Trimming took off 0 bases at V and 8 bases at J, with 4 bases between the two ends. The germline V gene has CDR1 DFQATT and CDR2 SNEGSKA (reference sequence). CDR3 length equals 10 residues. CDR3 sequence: CSARDRGYTF. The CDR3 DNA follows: TGCAGTGCTAGAGATCGCGGCTACACCTTC.